The 18 T cell receptor beta chains reported below all come from one sample, sequenced in a study of T-cell reconstitution after alpha-beta-depleted transplantation in children. The authors prepared the TCRbeta library with unique molecular identifiers. Each CDR3 protein gets one entry after TCRdb re-called the PCR reads with MiXCR. This sample carries about 200,000 distinct CDR3 sequences, roughly 7.1% of them seen once, and the ten largest clones take less than 7%. Sample: PBMCs, taken before TCRalphabeta/CD19-depleted stem cell transplant. The receptors come from a boy aged 2 to 10 with acute lymphoblastic leukemia, due to receive a stem cell transplant.

This clonotype was seen a handful of times. The J gene is TRBJ1-2, the V gene TRBV7-2, with D uncertain. Germline CDR1 and CDR2: SGHTA and FQGNSA. The CDR3 spans 18 residues. V lost 0 bases, J lost 0 bases, and 17 bases lay in between. As DNA, the CDR3 is TGTGCCAGCAGCTTAGCCTCCGGGTTCGTTTCGGCTAACTATGGCTACACCTTC. This sequence encodes CASSLASGFVSANYGYTF.

This clonotype was detected a few times. CDR3 protein: CSAGPGLYKNIQYF. CDR3 coding DNA: TGCAGTGCTGGACCGGGACTGTACAAAAACATTCAGTACTTC. The V and J genes are TRBV20-1 and TRBJ2-4; D perhaps matches TRBD2 (6 bases). V was cut by 5 bases and J by 3 bases, with 14 bases left in between. CDR1 DFQATT and CDR2 SNEGSKA come from the germline V gene (reference sequence). This CDR3 comprises 14 residues.

As regards this clonotype: This is likely a read error, given that the CDR3 carries no conserved phenylalanine or tryptophan at its end. The chain links TRBV25-1 to TRBJ2-5, with no clear D. The ends were cut back, 4 bases at V and 3 bases at J, with 9 bases in the middle. The CDR3 covers 13 residues. The V gene's germline CDR1 is MGHDK and CDR2 SYGVNS. The CDR3 spells CASSGAEKETQYV. CDR3 sequence (DNA): TGTGCCAGCAGTGGGGCAGAAAAAGAGACCCAGTACGTC.

This clonotype has ten or more counts. The genes are TRBV7-2 and TRBJ2-1; D unclear. This CDR3 contains 16 residues. V was trimmed by 5 bases and J by 0 bases, leaving 14 bases between them. Germline-derived CDR1 and CDR2 are SGHTA and FQGNSA. The CDR3 here is CASSVGRESSYNEQFF. The CDR3 region has the DNA TGTGCCAGCAGCGTGGGCCGAGAGAGCTCCTACAATGAGCAGTTCTTC. Full variable domain (outside the CDR3, taken from reference TRBV7-2 and TRBJ2-1): GAGVSQSPSNKVTEKGKDVELRCDPISGHTALYWYRQSLGQGLEFLIYFQGNSAPDKSGLPSDRFSAERTGGSVSTLTIQRTQQEDSAVYLCASSVGRESSYNEQFFGPGTRLTVL.

This clonotype has more than one count but fewer than ten. The rearrangement links TRBV7-2 to TRBJ2-5; D is perhaps TRBD2 (6 bases). Germline-derived CDR1 and CDR2 are SGHTA and FQGNSA. The CDR3 totals 15 residues. The germline V and J ends were trimmed by 5 bases and 5 bases, with 18 bases remaining between them. CDR3 coding DNA: TGTGCCAGCAGCCTTGGGCGGGCGGGGCGCGAGACCCAGTACTTC. This encodes CASSLGRAGRETQYF. Full variable domain (rest looked up from reference TRBV7-2 and TRBJ2-5): GAGVSQSPSNKVTEKGKDVELRCDPISGHTALYWYRQSLGQGLEFLIYFQGNSAPDKSGLPSDRFSAERTGGSVSTLTIQRTQQEDSAVYLCASSLGRAGRETQYFGPGTRLLVL.

This clonotype was seen more than once but under ten times. The V call is TRBV5-1, the J call TRBJ2-3; TRBD1 is a possible D gene (6 bases). Trimming took 4 bases from V and 3 from J, leaving 9 bases between them. The germline V gene has CDR1 SGHRS and CDR2 YFSETQ. The CDR3 totals 13 residues. For the CDR3, the DNA is TGCGCCAGCAGCGCGCAGGGGACAGATACGCAGTATTTT. Translating gives CASSAQGTDTQYF.

In this sample, this clonotype turned up a few times. This chain connects TRBV5-5 to TRBJ2-1; D is undetermined. The CDR3 contains 15 residues. Trimming removed 2 bases from V and 2 bases from J, with 11 bases in between. CDR1 SGHKS and CDR2 YYEKEE come from the germline V gene (reference sequence). CDR3 in DNA: TGTGCCAGCAGCTTTTTGGCGTTCGCCTACAATGAGCAGTTCTTC. As protein: CASSFLAFAYNEQFF.

This clonotype was recorded many times. J is TRBJ2-2 and V is TRBV28, with D tentatively TRBD2 (5 bases). V was trimmed by 8 bases and J by 3 bases, leaving 13 bases between them. CDR1 and CDR2 (germline): MDHEN, SYDVKM. CDR3 length: 14 amino acids. CDR3 in DNA: TGTGCCAGCGTCCCGGGATCTCACACCGGGGAGCTGTTTTTT. As protein: CASVPGSHTGELFF.

This clonotype has ten or more counts. The chain employs TRBV12-3 or TRBV12-4 and TRBJ2-5; 7 positions agree with TRBD1. The CDR3 is 14 residues long. Trimming took 7 bases from V and 1 from J; bases not matched to a gene: 6. This CDR3 is CASNLGQIQETQYF. Here the CDR3 DNA reads TGTGCCAGCAACTTGGGACAGATCCAAGAGACCCAGTACTTC.

This clonotype showed up many times. The V and J genes are TRBV4-2 and TRBJ2-1, with 11 bases that match TRBD2. Trimming at V came to 5 bases and at J to 7 bases, leaving 10 bases not matched to a gene. The germline CDR1 and CDR2 sequences are LGHNA and YNFKEQ. The CDR3 is 16 residues long. DNA for the CDR3: TGTGCCAGCAGCTCCGTAGCGGGGGGGCCTGGAAATGAGCAGTTCTTC. Amino acids: CASSSVAGGPGNEQFF.

This clonotype has at least ten counts. V gene TRBV7-9 combines with J gene TRBJ2-2; 10 positions match TRBD2. Germline-derived CDR1 and CDR2 are SEHNR and FQNEAQ (reference sequence). V lost 8 bases, J lost 0 bases, and 9 bases stayed unmatched. The CDR3 runs 17 residues. CDR3 sequence reads: CASGRLAGASNTGELFF. DNA for the CDR3: TGTGCCAGCGGCCGGCTAGCGGGAGCTTCGAACACCGGGGAGCTGTTTTTT.

Many counts were recorded for this clonotype. This sequence joins TRBV3-1 and TRBJ1-3, with D possibly being TRBD1 (5 bases). There are 16 residues in the CDR3. With 0 bases removed from V and 11 bases from J, the gap between germline ends came to 20 bases. Germline CDR1 LGHDT, CDR2 YNNKEL (reference sequence). The CDR3 DNA reads as TGTGCCAGCAGCCAAGATTCTCTGCCCGGGGGTTTCGCCATATATTTT. Translation: CASSQDSLPGGFAIYF.

The table lists this clonotype with many counts. V gene TRBV27 combines with J gene TRBJ2-7, with a tentative D call TRBD2 (5 bases). The CDR3 consists of 10 residues. Germline V gives CDR1 MNHEY, CDR2 SMNVEV (reference sequence). V dropped 8 bases and J dropped 4 bases, with 6 bases sitting between them. CDR3 amino acids: CASGEYEQYF. Here the CDR3 DNA reads TGTGCCAGCGGGGAGTACGAGCAGTACTTC.

Ten or more counts support this clonotype. The V gene is TRBV3-1, the J gene TRBJ2-3, with D possibly being TRBD2 (5 bases). Germline V lookup: CDR1 LGHDT, CDR2 YNNKEL (reference sequence). The V and J ends lost 7 bases and 3 bases respectively, with 11 bases between them. CDR3 length equals 13 residues. CDR3 sequence (DNA): TGTGCCAGCACCCTTCGAGGGACAGATACGCAGTATTTT. This sequence encodes CASTLRGTDTQYF.

This clonotype was observed at least ten times. J is TRBJ2-7 and V is TRBV12-3 or TRBV12-4; perhaps TRBD1 as D (6 bases). V was cut by 5 bases and J by 6 bases, with 20 bases left in between. CDR3 length: 15 residues. The CDR3 loop is CASSLHSRDIGEQYF. The CDR3 DNA sequence: TGTGCCAGCAGTCTTCATTCCCGGGACATCGGCGAGCAGTACTTC.

This clonotype was counted ten times or more. This chain uses TRBV12-3 or TRBV12-4 with TRBJ2-3; 11 nucleotides match TRBD2. J gave up 14 bases and V 6 bases, and 4 bases lay outside the gene matches. CDR3 length: 11 amino acids. The CDR3 DNA is TGTGCCAGCAGCCGACTAGCGGGGTTGTATTTT. Translation gives CASSRLAGLYF.

This chain uses TRBV18 with TRBJ2-4, with 7 nucleotides matching TRBD2. This CDR3 is 13 amino acids long. With V trimmed by 5 bases and J by 8 bases, 6 bases remained unmatched. Per germline, CDR1 KGHSH and CDR2 LQKENI. CDR3 coding DNA: TGTGCCAGCTCAATACTAGCGAGGGACATTCAGTACTTC. Protein product: CASSILARDIQYF.

CDR3 in DNA: TGTGCCAGCAGCCTCCAGCGACCATATAATTCACCCCTCCACTTT. It is translated as CASSLQRPYNSPLHF. This chain connects TRBV14 to TRBJ1-6; no firm D call. The CDR3 runs to 15 residues. Trimming left V 4 bases short and J 4 bases short, with 11 bases between. Germline CDR1 reads SGHDN; CDR2 reads FVKESK.